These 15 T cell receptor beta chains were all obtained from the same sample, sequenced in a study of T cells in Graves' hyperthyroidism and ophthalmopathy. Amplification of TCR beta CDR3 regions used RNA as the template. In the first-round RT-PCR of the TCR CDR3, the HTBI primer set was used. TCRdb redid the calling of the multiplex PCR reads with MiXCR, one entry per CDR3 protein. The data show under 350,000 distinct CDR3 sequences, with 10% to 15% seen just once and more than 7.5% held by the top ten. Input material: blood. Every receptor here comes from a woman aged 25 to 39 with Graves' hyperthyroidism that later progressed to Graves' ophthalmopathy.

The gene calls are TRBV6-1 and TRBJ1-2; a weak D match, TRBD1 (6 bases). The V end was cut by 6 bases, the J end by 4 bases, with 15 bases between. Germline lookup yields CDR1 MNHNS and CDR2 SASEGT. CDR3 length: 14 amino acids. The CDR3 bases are TGTGCCAGCAGCCCACAGGGCGGGAGCTATGGCTACACCTTC. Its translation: CASSPQGGSYGYTF.

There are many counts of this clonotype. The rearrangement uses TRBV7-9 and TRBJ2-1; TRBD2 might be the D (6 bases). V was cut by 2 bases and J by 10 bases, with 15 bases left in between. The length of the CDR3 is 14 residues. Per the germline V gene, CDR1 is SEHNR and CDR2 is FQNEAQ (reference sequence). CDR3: CASSLTGVTKEQFF. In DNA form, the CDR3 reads TGTGCCAGCAGCTTAACGGGAGTAACGAAAGAGCAGTTCTTC. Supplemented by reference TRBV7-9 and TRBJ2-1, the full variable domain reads DTGVSQNPRHKITKRGQNVTFRCDPISEHNRLYWYRQTLGQGPEFLTYFQNEAQLEKSRLLSDRFSAERPKGSFSTLEIQRTEQGDSAMYLCASSLTGVTKEQFFGPGTRLTVL.

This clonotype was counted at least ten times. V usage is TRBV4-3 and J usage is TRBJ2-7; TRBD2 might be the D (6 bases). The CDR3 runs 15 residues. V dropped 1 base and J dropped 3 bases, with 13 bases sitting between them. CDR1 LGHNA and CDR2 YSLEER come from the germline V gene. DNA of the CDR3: TGCGCCAGCAGCCAAGCCCGGACGGGAGACTACGAGCAGTACTTC. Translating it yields CASSQARTGDYEQYF.

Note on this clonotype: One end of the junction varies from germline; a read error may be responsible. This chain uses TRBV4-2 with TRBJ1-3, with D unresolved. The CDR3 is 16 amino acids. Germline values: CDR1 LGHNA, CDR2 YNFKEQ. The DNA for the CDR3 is TGTGCCAGCAACCAAGATATAAGGCGCTCTGGAAACACCATATATTTT. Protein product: CASNQDIRRSGNTIYF.

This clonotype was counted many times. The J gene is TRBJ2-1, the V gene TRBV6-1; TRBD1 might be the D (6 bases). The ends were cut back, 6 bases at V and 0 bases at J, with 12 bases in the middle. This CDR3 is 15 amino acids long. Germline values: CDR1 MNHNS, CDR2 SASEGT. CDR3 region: CASRSRGSSYNEQFF. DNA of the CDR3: TGTGCCAGCAGGTCCAGGGGTAGCTCCTACAATGAGCAGTTCTTC.

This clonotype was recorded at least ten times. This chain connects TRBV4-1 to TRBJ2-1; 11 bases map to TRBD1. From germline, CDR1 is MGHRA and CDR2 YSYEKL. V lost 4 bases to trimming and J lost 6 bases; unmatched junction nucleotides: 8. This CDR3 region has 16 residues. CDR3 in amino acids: CASSRKGTGGSNEQFF. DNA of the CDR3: TGCGCCAGCAGCCGAAAGGGGACAGGGGGTTCCAATGAGCAGTTCTTC.

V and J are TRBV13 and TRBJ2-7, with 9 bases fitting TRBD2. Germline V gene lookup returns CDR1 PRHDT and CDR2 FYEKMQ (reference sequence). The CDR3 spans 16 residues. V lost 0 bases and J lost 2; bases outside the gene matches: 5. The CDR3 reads CASSLGSASGTYEQYF. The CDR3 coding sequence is TGTGCCAGCAGCTTAGGCTCAGCTAGCGGGACCTACGAGCAGTACTTC.

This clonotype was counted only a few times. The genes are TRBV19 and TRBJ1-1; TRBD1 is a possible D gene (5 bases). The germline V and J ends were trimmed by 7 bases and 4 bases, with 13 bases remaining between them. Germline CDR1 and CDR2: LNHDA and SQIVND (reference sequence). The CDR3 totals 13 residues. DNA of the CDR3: TGTGCCAGTACATCGACAGAGGGCACTGAAGCTTTCTTT. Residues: CASTSTEGTEAFF. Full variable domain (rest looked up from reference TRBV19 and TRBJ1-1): DGGITQSPKYLFRKEGQNVTLSCEQNLNHDAMYWYRQDPGQGLRLIYYSQIVNDFQKGDIAEGYSVSREKKESFPLTVTSAQKNPTAFYLCASTSTEGTEAFFGQGTRLTVV.

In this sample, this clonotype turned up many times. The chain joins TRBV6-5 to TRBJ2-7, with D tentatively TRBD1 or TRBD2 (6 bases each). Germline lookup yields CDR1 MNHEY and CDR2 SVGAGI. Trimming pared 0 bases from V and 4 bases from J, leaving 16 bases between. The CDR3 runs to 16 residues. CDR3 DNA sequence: TGTGCCAGCAGTTACTCGTACTCGGGGGCAGGGTACGAGCAGTACTTC. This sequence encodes CASSYSYSGAGYEQYF.

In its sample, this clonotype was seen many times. Here the CDR3 reads CASGLGQGEGNEQFF. The CDR3 DNA sequence: TGTGCTAGTGGCCTAGGGCAGGGGGAAGGCAATGAGCAGTTCTTC. The gene calls are TRBV12-5 and TRBJ2-1, with TRBD1 matching 7 bases. This CDR3 is built from 15 residues. Germline assignment: CDR1 LGHNT and CDR2 FRNRAP. Trimming at V came to 6 bases and at J to 6 bases, leaving 11 bases not matched to a gene.

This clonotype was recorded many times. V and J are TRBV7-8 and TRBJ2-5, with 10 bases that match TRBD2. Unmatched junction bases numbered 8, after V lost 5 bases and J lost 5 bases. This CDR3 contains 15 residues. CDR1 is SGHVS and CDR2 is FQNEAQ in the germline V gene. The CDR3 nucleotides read TGTGCCAGCAGCGCCACTAGCGGGACGGGGGAGACCCAGTACTTC. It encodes CASSATSGTGETQYF.

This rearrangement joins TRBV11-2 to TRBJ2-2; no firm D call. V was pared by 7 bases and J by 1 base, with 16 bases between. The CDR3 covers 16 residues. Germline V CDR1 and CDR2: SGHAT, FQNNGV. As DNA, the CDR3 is TGTGCCAGCATCAAAAAGGGCAGAGAGAACACCGGGGAGCTGTTTTTT. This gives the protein CASIKKGRENTGELFF.

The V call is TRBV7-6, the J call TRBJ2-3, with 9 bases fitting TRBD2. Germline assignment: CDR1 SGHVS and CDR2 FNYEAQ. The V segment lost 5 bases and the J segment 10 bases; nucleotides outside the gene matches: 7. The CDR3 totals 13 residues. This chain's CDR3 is CASSPLAGEAQYF. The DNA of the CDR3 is TGTGCCAGCAGCCCTTTAGCGGGAGAGGCGCAGTATTTT. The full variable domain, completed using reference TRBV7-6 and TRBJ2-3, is GAGVSQSPRYKVTKRGQDVALRCDPISGHVSLYWYRQALGQGPEFLTYFNYEAQQDKSGLPNDRFSAERPEGSISTLTIQRTEQRDSAMYRCASSPLAGEAQYFGPGTRLTVL.

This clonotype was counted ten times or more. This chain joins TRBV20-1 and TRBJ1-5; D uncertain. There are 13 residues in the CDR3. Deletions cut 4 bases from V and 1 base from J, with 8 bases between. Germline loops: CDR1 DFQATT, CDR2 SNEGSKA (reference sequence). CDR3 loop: CSATPDSNQPQHF. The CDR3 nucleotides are TGCAGTGCTACCCCGGACAGCAATCAGCCCCAGCATTTT.

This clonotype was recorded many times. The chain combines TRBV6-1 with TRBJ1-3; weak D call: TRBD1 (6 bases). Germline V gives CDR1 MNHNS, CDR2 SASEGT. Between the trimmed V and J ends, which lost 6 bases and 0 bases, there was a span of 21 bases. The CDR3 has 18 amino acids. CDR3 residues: CASSRTTSRGNSGNTIYF. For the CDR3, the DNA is TGTGCCAGCAGCCGTACGACTTCCAGGGGCAACTCTGGAAACACCATATATTTT.